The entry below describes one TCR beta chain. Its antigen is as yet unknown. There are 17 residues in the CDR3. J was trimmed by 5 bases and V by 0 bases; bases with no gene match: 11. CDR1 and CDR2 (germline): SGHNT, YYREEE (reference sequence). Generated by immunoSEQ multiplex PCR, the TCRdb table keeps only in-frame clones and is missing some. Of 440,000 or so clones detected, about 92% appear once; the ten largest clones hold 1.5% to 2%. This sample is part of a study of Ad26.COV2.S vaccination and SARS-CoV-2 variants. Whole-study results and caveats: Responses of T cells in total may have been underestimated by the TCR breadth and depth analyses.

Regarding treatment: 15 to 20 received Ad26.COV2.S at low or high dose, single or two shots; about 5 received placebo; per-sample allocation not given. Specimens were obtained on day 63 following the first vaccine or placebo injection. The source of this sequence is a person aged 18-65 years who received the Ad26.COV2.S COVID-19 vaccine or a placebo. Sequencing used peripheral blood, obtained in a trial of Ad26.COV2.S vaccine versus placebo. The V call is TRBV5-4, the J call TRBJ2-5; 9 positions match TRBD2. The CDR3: CASSLGGLAGSYETQYF. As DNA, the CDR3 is TGTGCCAGCAGCTTGGGGGGGCTAGCGGGGTCGTATGAGACCCAGTACTTC.